Described below is a single T cell receptor beta chain sequence and its context. The time point was: pretreatment peripheral blood. This record belongs to a study of PD-L1 blockade in urothelial cancer. Here immunoSEQ multiplex PCR was the method, and the copy in TCRdb shows in-frame clones only, minus some. The table has roughly 63,000 clones, roughly 79% seen once. The germline CDR1 and CDR2 sequences are LNHNV and YYDKDF (reference sequence). There are 17 residues in the CDR3. After removal of 1 base from V and 5 bases from J, the junction contained 10 bases not matched to a gene. Sequencing used PBMCs, obtained around atezolizumab (anti-PD-L1) treatment. The sequence was obtained from a man aged 65 to 85 with urothelial cancer. The chain has TRBV15 and TRBJ2-5; 10 positions agree with TRBD2. This CDR3 reads CATSRGAGGWKGETQYF. CDR3 bases: TGTGCCACCAGCAGAGGAGCGGGAGGGTGGAAGGGGGAGACCCAGTACTTC.